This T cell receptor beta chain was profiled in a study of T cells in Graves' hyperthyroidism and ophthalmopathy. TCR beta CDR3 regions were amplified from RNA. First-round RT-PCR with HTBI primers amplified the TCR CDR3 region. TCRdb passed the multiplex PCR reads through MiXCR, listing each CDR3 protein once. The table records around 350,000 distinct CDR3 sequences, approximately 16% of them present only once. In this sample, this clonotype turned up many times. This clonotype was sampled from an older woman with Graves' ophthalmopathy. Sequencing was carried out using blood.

This CDR3 is CSVGRWGTEAFF. The CDR3 bases are TGCAGCGTGGGCAGGTGGGGCACTGAAGCTTTCTTT. The chain recombines TRBV29-1 with TRBJ1-1; the D is unclear. The CDR3 totals 12 residues. The ends were cut back, 6 bases at V and 4 bases at J, with 12 bases in the middle. Germline V gene lookup returns CDR1 SQVTM and CDR2 ANQGSEA.